This T cell receptor (beta chain) was identified during a study of T cell responses to AZD1222 COVID-19 vaccine (dated by TCRdb to the early 2020s). A note on the overall study: AZD1222 recipients with second doses at about 4 weeks or about 12 weeks were pooled, because spike-specific TCR depth and breadth did not differ between schedules. Trial participants were enrolled by age into subgroups of 18-55, 56-69 and 70-plus years, and about 150, 27 and 61 TCR-sequenced participants, respectively, were included in these subgroups. TCR sequencing covered over 230 trial participants: 200 to 220 given two doses of AZD1222 and about 26 given two doses of MenACWY control vaccine.

In the paper's terms, the time point label means: baseline before first vaccination. Samples from vaccinated people were obtained from the UK trials COV001 and COV002, which included a single-blind randomized controlled phase 2/3 trial of AZD1222 (ChAdOx1 nCoV-19) in healthy adults. For TCRbeta chain sequencing, PBMC samples were collected from trial participants at day 0 and at day 28 after the second dose. Results and caveats for the whole study, not just this receptor: CD4 TCRs associated with the vaccine covered the entire spike protein, and the dominant responses were in regions 160-218 and 743-854. Because no day 14 peak-response samples were available, repertoires were characterized only after the peak T cell response. A significant rise in spike-specific TCR breadth and depth was observed after two AZD1222 doses relative to day 0 and relative to MenACWY recipients. Epitopes outside the regions mutated in the B.1.351 and B.1.1.7 variants were reportedly recognized by nearly half of the unique spike-specific TCRs. Conclusions about previously exposed vaccinees are limited, since just six AZD1222 recipients were seropositive for SARS-CoV-2 at baseline. The 56-69-year group was small, and its depth increase did not reach significance, likely because of low power. Most participants were white British and females outnumbered males, and the authors suggested that clonal diversity may have been underestimated.

For this clone: Its specific antigen is unknown. No clone much larger than this one lies a single base away; base qualities are absent.

The CDR3 runs 14 residues from the cysteine to the phenylalanine. CDR3 DNA is the only sequence kept; it has 42 bases, read in frame from the first base. After removal of 2 bases from V and 6 bases from J, the junction retains 3 bases not matched to a gene. From the germline V gene, CDR1 is MRHNA and CDR2 is SNTAGT. The CDR3 regions of human TCRbeta chains were subjected to immunosequencing. Regarding the original processing steps: Repertoire TCRs were checked for matches against a reference library of SARS-CoV-2-specific TCRs that had been generated using the MIRA antigen-specificity platform. Breadth meant the fraction of unique TCRs that were SARS-CoV-2-associated, whereas depth meant the fraction of total T cells that were SARS-CoV-2-associated. Using the MIRA data, each spike-specific TCR was mapped to the spike region that the TCR reacts to and placed in a CD4 or CD8 class. Log10-transformed breadth and depth values were compared by one-way ANOVA with Sidak's multiple comparisons tests. This immuneACCESS table, as held by TCRdb, lists in-frame sequences with V and J called but not all clones. Of the missing ones, under half trace to an unresolved V gene in checked studies; the others have no known cause. D and trimming come from the DNA, and the V and J calls and clone size come from that table. Present in this sample are about 130,000 clones, approximately 90% of which were seen just once. In total, the top ten clones hold about 22% of the sample.

The material was peripheral blood, obtained on day 0 of AZD1222 vaccination. The TCR originated in an adult in good health. This receptor chain uses TRBV6-4 and TRBJ1-2; TRBD1 aligns with 10 central bases. The CDR3 region has the sequence CASSDLTGGNGYTF. Here is the DNA: TGTGCCAGCAGTGACCTGACAGGGGGCAATGGCTACACCTTC.